The 14 T cell receptor beta chains below all came from one sample that was sequenced in a study of blood T cell repertoires in COVID-19. Assay used: immunoSEQ multiplex PCR; TCRdb lists only in-frame clones, some missing. The profile shows tens of thousands of clones, around 87% of them singletons. Sample: peripheral blood. The receptor source for this set is a human donor in a cohort sampled during active COVID-19. The donor label of this sample is uncertain.

This chain uses TRBV10-3 with TRBJ1-5, with D perhaps TRBD1 (5 bases). The V and J ends lost 3 bases and 0 bases respectively, with 9 bases between them. Germline values: CDR1 ENHRY, CDR2 SYGVKD. The length of the CDR3 is 15 residues. CDR3 protein: CAISDGGISNQPQHF. The CDR3 nucleotides are TGTGCCATCAGTGACGGGGGAATTAGCAATCAGCCCCAGCATTTT.

The V and J genes are TRBV7-2 and TRBJ2-2; maybe TRBD1 (6 bases). The CDR3 has 13 amino acids. Germline V lookup: CDR1 SGHTA, CDR2 FQGNSA. Trimming left V 5 bases short and J 5 bases short, with 9 bases between. The CDR3 reads CTSSEGVTGELFF. DNA of the CDR3: TGTACCAGCAGCGAGGGGGTTACCGGGGAGCTGTTTTTT.

CDR3 protein: CASSQDRQGMRGRGEKLFF. The CDR3 DNA is TGCGCCAGCAGCCAAGACCGACAGGGTATGAGGGGTCGGGGAGAAAAACTGTTTTTT. The J gene is TRBJ1-4, the V gene TRBV4-1, with 7 nucleotides matching TRBD1. In germline, CDR1 is MGHRA, CDR2 YSYEKL. J lost 8 bases, V lost 0 bases, and 18 bases had no gene match. This CDR3 is 19 amino acids long.

The J gene is TRBJ2-7, the V gene TRBV9, with 11 bases matching TRBD2. Per the germline V gene, CDR1 is SGDLS and CDR2 is YYNGEE. V dropped 2 bases and J dropped 4; count of bases not matched to a gene: 5. The CDR3 extends over 15 amino acids. CDR3 DNA: TGTGCCAGCAGCGTCGGGACTAGCGGAGATTACGAGCAGTACTTC. Amino acids: CASSVGTSGDYEQYF. The full variable domain, with the rest looked up from reference TRBV9 and TRBJ2-7, is DSGVTQTPKHLITATGQRVTLRCSPRSGDLSVYWYQQSLDQGLQFLIQYYNGEERAKGNILERFSAQQFPDLHSELNLSSLELGDSALYFCASSVGTSGDYEQYFGPGTRLTVT.

The chain employs TRBV2 and TRBJ1-3, with 8 nucleotides matching TRBD1. The CDR3 sequence is 15 residues long. The J segment lost 2 bases and the V segment lost 6 bases, leaving 6 bases of the junction unmatched. Germline loops: CDR1 SNHLY, CDR2 FYNNEI. This chain's CDR3 is CASRTTGGTGNTIYF. The CDR3 bases are TGTGCCAGCAGGACAACAGGGGGGACTGGAAACACCATATATTTT.

The chain has TRBV7-9 and TRBJ2-3; no clear D. Per the germline V gene, CDR1 is SEHNR and CDR2 is FQNEAQ (reference sequence). Trimming cost V 2 bases and J 0 bases, with 6 bases left between them. The CDR3 runs to 14 residues. In DNA form, the CDR3 reads TGTGCCAGCAGCTTAAGAGGCAGCACAGATACGCAGTATTTT. As protein: CASSLRGSTDTQYF.

CDR3 nucleotide sequence: TGTGCCAGCAGTTCAGGGCTAGGGGGAACTCAGCCCCAGCATTTT. This gives the protein CASSSGLGGTQPQHF. The chain combines TRBV2 with TRBJ1-5; possibly TRBD1 for D (6 bases). This CDR3 is built from 15 residues. Trimming pared 5 bases from V and 6 bases from J, leaving 17 bases between. The germline V gene encodes CDR1 SNHLY and CDR2 FYNNEI.

V and J are TRBV18 and TRBJ2-7; 11 nucleotides match TRBD2. The CDR3 length is 16 residues. Unmatched junction bases numbered 5, after V lost 4 bases and J lost 0 bases. Looked up from germline, CDR1 is KGHSH and CDR2 is LQKENI. DNA of the CDR3: TGTGCCAGCTCACTGACTAGCGGGGCCAGCTCCTACGAGCAGTACTTC. This encodes CASSLTSGASSYEQYF.

The chain links TRBV7-6 to TRBJ2-5, with TRBD2 matching 9 bases. This CDR3 comprises 19 residues. The junction had 16 bases not matched to a gene; V was cut back by 5 bases and J by 0 bases. Germline V gene lookup returns CDR1 SGHVS and CDR2 FNYEAQ. This CDR3 is CASSPRPTGSGGYQETQYF. The CDR3 coding sequence is TGTGCCAGCAGCCCCCGTCCCACTGGGAGCGGGGGGTACCAAGAGACCCAGTACTTC.

The V and J genes are TRBV24-1 and TRBJ1-2; TRBD1 aligns across 9 bases. With 2 bases clipped from V and 9 bases from J, the junction kept 9 bases outside the gene matches. The CDR3 runs to 15 residues. Germline-derived CDR1 and CDR2 are KGHDR and SFDVKD. The CDR3 protein is CATSDSKDRGVRYTF. CDR3 sequence (DNA): TGTGCCACCAGTGATTCGAAAGACAGGGGGGTACGCTACACCTTC.

This sequence joins TRBV28 and TRBJ1-4; no definite D call. The CDR3 spans 15 residues. Trimming stripped 6 bases from V and 8 bases from J, with 19 bases between. Germline V gene data show CDR1 as MDHEN and CDR2 as SYDVKM. CDR3 nucleotide sequence: TGTGCCAGCAGCTCCCCCTCCCTTGCCGGGGAAAAACTGTTTTTT. It specifies CASSSPSLAGEKLFF.

The chain uses TRBV7-9 and TRBJ2-2; 7 bases align to TRBD1. The germline V gene encodes CDR1 SEHNR and CDR2 FQNEAQ (reference sequence). This CDR3 has 14 amino acids. After removal of 5 bases from V and 4 bases from J, the junction contained 4 bases not matched to a gene. The CDR3 DNA reads as TGTGCCAGCAGCCCGGGGACAGCCACCGGGGAGCTGTTTTTT. It encodes CASSPGTATGELFF.

The chain uses TRBV7-3 and TRBJ2-2; 8 bases align to TRBD1. After removal of 5 bases from V and 7 bases from J, the junction contained 9 bases not matched to a gene. Germline V gene data show CDR1 as SGHTA and CDR2 as FQGTGA. This CDR3 region has 15 residues. CDR3 sequence reads: CASSLKDRVDGELFF. CDR3 nucleotide sequence: TGTGCCAGCAGCCTGAAGGACAGGGTGGACGGGGAGCTGTTTTTT.

This rearrangement joins TRBV30 to TRBJ1-5, with D tentatively TRBD1 (5 bases). V lost 2 bases to trimming and J lost 12 bases, with 17 bases between them. This CDR3 spans 13 amino acids. CDR1 is GTSNPN, CDR2 SVGIG, per germline (reference sequence). CDR3 bases: TGTGCCTGGAGTCCGCAAAGGGGTCACGGCCAGCATTTT. This gives the protein CAWSPQRGHGQHF.